Presented here are 28 T cell receptor beta chains from one specimen sequenced in a study of blood T cell repertoires in COVID-19. Using immunoSEQ multiplex PCR, the repertoire was profiled, and TCRdb retains in-frame clones only, with some absent. The table lists over 150,000 clones, over 80% of them singletons. The sequenced sample consisted of peripheral blood. These receptor sequences come from a woman of 80 years or more with COVID-19, enrolled during active disease.

This clone was observed a few times. CDR3 loop: CASSQDRTLSYEQYF. DNA for the CDR3: TGCGCCAGCAGCCAAGACCGGACATTATCCTACGAGCAGTACTTC. The J gene is TRBJ2-7, the V gene TRBV4-1; tentatively, D is TRBD1 (5 bases). The V end lost 0 bases, the J end lost 1 base, and 10 bases lay between the germline ends. CDR1 MGHRA and CDR2 YSYEKL come from the germline V gene. The CDR3 contains 15 residues.

V usage is TRBV7-2 and J usage is TRBJ1-2; D may be TRBD1 (5 bases). Between the trimmed V and J ends, which lost 1 base and 0 bases, there was a span of 9 bases. The CDR3 extends over 15 amino acids. Germline V gives CDR1 SGHTA, CDR2 FQGNSA. The CDR3 loop is CASSLGQKANYGYTF. The CDR3 bases are TGTGCCAGCAGCTTAGGACAGAAAGCTAACTATGGCTACACCTTC.

The rearrangement links TRBV5-8 to TRBJ1-2; D call uncertain. This CDR3 spans 15 amino acids. Per the germline V gene, CDR1 is SGHTS and CDR2 is YDEGEE. V was clipped by 1 base and J by 0 bases, with 10 bases between them. The CDR3 sequence is CASSLRQASNYGYTF. CDR3 coding DNA: TGTGCCAGCAGCTTGCGCCAGGCCTCTAACTATGGCTACACCTTC.

The J gene is TRBJ2-7, the V gene TRBV3-1 (or the pseudogene TRBV3-2); 10 bases align to TRBD2. The V and J ends lost 7 bases and 5 bases, in that order; junction bases with no gene match: 8. CDR3 length: 14 residues. In germline, CDR1 is LGHDT, CDR2 YNNKEL (reference sequence). The CDR3 sequence: CASTSGGAFDEQYF. The CDR3 region has the DNA TGTGCCAGCACCAGCGGGGGGGCGTTCGACGAGCAGTACTTC.

V is TRBV12-3 or TRBV12-4 and J is TRBJ1-5; D is undetermined. The CDR3 runs to 13 residues. V lost 1 base and J lost 7, with 8 bases in between. This CDR3 is CASSLDRRQPQHF. The CDR3 nucleotides read TGTGCCAGCAGTTTAGATCGGAGGCAGCCCCAGCATTTT.

The J gene is TRBJ2-3, the V gene TRBV2; TRBD1 matches 9 bases. The V gene's germline CDR1 is SNHLY and CDR2 FYNNEI. This CDR3 region has 14 residues. J gave up 3 bases and V 5 bases, and 3 bases lay outside the gene matches. In DNA, the CDR3 is TGTGCCAGCAGTAAGGACAGGGGTACAGATACGCAGTATTTT. Translated: CASSKDRGTDTQYF.

This clone was seen just once. The V gene is TRBV3-1 (or the pseudogene TRBV3-2), the J gene TRBJ2-3; D is unresolved. There are 13 residues in the CDR3. Germline CDR1 and CDR2: LGHDT and YNNKEL (reference sequence). Trimming shortened V by 5 bases and J by 11 bases, and 17 bases separated the two germline ends. The CDR3 DNA is TGTGCCAGCAGCGTAGTTCCCCAATACAGGCAGTATTTT. It yields the protein CASSVVPQYRQYF.

This clone was counted a few times. CDR3 nucleotide sequence: TGTGCCAGTCCTTCAGGGAGGGGAGCTTTCTTT. The encoded protein is CASPSGRGAFF. The chain is built from TRBV27 and TRBJ1-1; D might be TRBD1 (5 bases). CDR3 length equals 11 residues. Germline CDR1 and CDR2: MNHEY and SMNVEV (reference sequence). V dropped 9 bases and J dropped 10 bases, with 15 bases sitting between them.

The V gene is TRBV7-9, the J gene TRBJ1-2, with D possibly being TRBD1 (6 bases). The CDR3 spans 14 residues. Trimming took 4 bases from V and 4 from J, leaving 13 bases between them. Looked up from germline, CDR1 is SEHNR and CDR2 is FQNEAQ (reference sequence). In nucleotides, the CDR3 is TGTGCCAGCAGCTCCGCCCAGGGGTTCTATGGCTACACCTTC. It translates to CASSSAQGFYGYTF.

This clone was seen a handful of times. This chain joins TRBV10-2 and TRBJ2-3; 7 bases line up with TRBD2. The germline V gene has CDR1 WSHSY and CDR2 SAAADI. This CDR3 has 11 amino acids. With 8 bases clipped from V and 6 bases from J, the junction kept 2 bases outside the gene matches. DNA for the CDR3: TGCGCCAGCGGGGAGGGGGATACGCAGTATTTT. This encodes CASGEGDTQYF.

This clone was recorded only once. The rearrangement joins TRBV5-6 to TRBJ1-3, with TRBD1 matching over 10 bases. Germline-derived CDR1 and CDR2 are SGHDT and YYEEEE. This CDR3 region has 18 residues. V was clipped by 5 bases and J by 3 bases; unmatched bases: 14. CDR3 loop: CASSGTGTGVAYGNTIYF. Written as DNA, the CDR3 is TGTGCCAGCAGTGGAACCGGGACAGGGGTAGCTTATGGAAACACCATATATTTT.

V is TRBV18 and J is TRBJ1-1; D may be TRBD1 (6 bases). Germline V gene sequence: CDR1 KGHSH, CDR2 LQKENI. The V gene lost 0 bases and the J gene lost 4 bases, with 24 bases spanning the gap. The CDR3 extends over 19 amino acids. In nucleotides, the CDR3 is TGTGCCAGCTCACCACCGCGATTTACGGGGGGCATAGGGGGCACTGAAGCTTTCTTT. Its translation is CASSPPRFTGGIGGTEAFF.

The genes are TRBV19 and TRBJ1-5; 8 bases are shared with TRBD1. CDR1 LNHDA and CDR2 SQIVND come from the germline V gene (reference sequence). The CDR3 has 14 amino acids. With V trimmed by 8 bases and J by 3 bases, 6 bases remained unmatched. The CDR3 protein is CASDGQGYNQPQHF. The CDR3 nucleotides read TGTGCCAGTGATGGACAGGGTTACAATCAGCCCCAGCATTTT.

The chain recombines TRBV10-1 with TRBJ2-1; D is ambiguous. Trimming removed 4 bases from V and 2 bases from J, with 6 bases in between. The CDR3 is made up of 13 amino acids. Germline-derived CDR1 and CDR2 are WNHNN and SYGVQD (reference sequence). The CDR3 region has the DNA TGCGCCAGCAGTGGGCTGGCCTACAATGAGCAGTTCTTC. Protein: CASSGLAYNEQFF.

This chain uses TRBV7-2 with TRBJ1-5; 7 bases line up with TRBD1. CDR3 length: 15 residues. Losses at the gene ends were 1 base for V and 4 bases for J; bases not matched to a gene: 4. CDR1 is SGHTA, CDR2 FQGNSA, per germline. The CDR3: CASSLDAGGNQPQHF. The CDR3 coding sequence is TGTGCCAGCAGCTTAGATGCAGGGGGAAATCAGCCCCAGCATTTT.

The J gene is TRBJ1-5, the V gene TRBV29-1; TRBD1 matches at 8 bases. CDR1 SQVTM and CDR2 ANQGSEA come from the germline V gene. V was pared by 7 bases and J by 7 bases, with 6 bases of the junction left unmatched. The CDR3 is made up of 12 amino acids. As DNA, the CDR3 is TGCAGCGCGCGACAGGGGCGGCAGCCCCAGCATTTT. It encodes CSARQGRQPQHF.

The chain recombines TRBV5-1 with TRBJ1-5, with 7 bases identical to TRBD1. From germline, CDR1 is SGHRS and CDR2 YFSETQ. The CDR3 extends over 14 amino acids. The junction had 4 bases not matched to a gene; V was cut back by 4 bases and J by 3 bases. This CDR3 is CASSDGQANQPQHF. CDR3 nucleotide sequence: TGCGCCAGCAGCGATGGACAGGCCAATCAGCCCCAGCATTTT.

J is TRBJ2-7 and V is TRBV28, with 8 bases aligning to TRBD2. Germline CDR1 reads MDHEN; CDR2 reads SYDVKM. V lost 10 bases, J lost 5 bases, and 19 bases stayed unmatched. This CDR3 has 16 residues. The DNA of the CDR3 is TGTGCCACGTCGGGGGGGCAAACAGGGTATAGGAACGAGCAGTACTTC. Its translation: CATSGGQTGYRNEQYF.

The J gene is TRBJ2-1, the V gene TRBV7-2, with 7 bases identical to TRBD2. The CDR3 runs to 13 residues. V was clipped by 6 bases and J by 6 bases; unmatched bases: 5. Per the germline V gene, CDR1 is SGHTA and CDR2 is FQGNSA. The CDR3 here is CASRYTSVNEQFF. Here the CDR3 DNA reads TGTGCCAGCAGGTACACTAGCGTCAATGAGCAGTTCTTC.

The chain links TRBV12-5 to TRBJ1-5; TRBD1 matches 7 bases. CDR1 is LGHNT, CDR2 FRNRAP, per germline. The CDR3 spans 14 residues. The junction had 5 bases not matched to a gene; V was cut back by 6 bases and J by 3 bases. Written as DNA, the CDR3 is TGTGCTAGTGGCCAGGGACAGAACAATCAGCCCCAGCATTTT. Protein: CASGQGQNNQPQHF.

The chain combines TRBV12-5 with TRBJ1-4; D possibly corresponds to TRBD1 (5 bases). The CDR3 loop spans 14 amino acids. The germline CDR1 and CDR2 sequences are LGHNT and FRNRAP. The ends were cut back, 7 bases at V and 7 bases at J, with 16 bases in the middle. CDR3 loop: CASAPGGIGEKLFF. As DNA, the CDR3 is TGTGCTAGTGCCCCGGGGGGAATAGGTGAAAAACTGTTTTTT.

This clone was recorded once. The chain employs TRBV20-1 and TRBJ2-5, with TRBD1 matching over 9 bases. Germline CDR1 is DFQATT and CDR2 is SNEGSKA (reference sequence). This CDR3 region has 11 residues. The chain's CDR3 is CSGDRVETQYF. CDR3 coding DNA: TGCAGCGGGGACAGGGTAGAGACCCAGTACTTC.

The V gene is TRBV2, the J gene TRBJ1-5; D perhaps matches TRBD1 (5 bases). CDR3 length: 14 residues. The V end was cut by 7 bases, the J end by 5 bases, with 15 bases between. Germline V CDR1 and CDR2: SNHLY, FYNNEI. CDR3 sequence: CASKTHQGDQPQHF. The DNA for the CDR3 is TGTGCCAGCAAAACACACCAAGGGGATCAGCCCCAGCATTTT.

This clone showed up just once. The V and J genes are TRBV11-2 and TRBJ1-5; TRBD1 is a possible D gene (5 bases). The CDR3 has 16 amino acids. Germline V lookup: CDR1 SGHAT, CDR2 FQNNGV. V was trimmed by 5 bases and J by 5 bases, leaving 19 bases between them. The CDR3 sequence: CASSPGRVGGDQPQHF. CDR3 DNA sequence: TGTGCCAGCAGCCCCGGGAGGGTCGGGGGGGATCAGCCCCAGCATTTT.

The V gene is TRBV19, the J gene TRBJ2-1; 10 bases map to TRBD2. V dropped 4 bases and J dropped 3; count of bases not matched to a gene: 9. The CDR3 is 17 residues long. Germline V gene lookup returns CDR1 LNHDA and CDR2 SQIVND (reference sequence). The CDR3 spells CASSTSGSSWGYNEQFF. The DNA for the CDR3 is TGTGCCAGTAGTACTAGCGGGAGTTCATGGGGCTACAATGAGCAGTTCTTC.

In the case of this clone: Different DNA sequences within this sample yield the same CDR3. This chain links TRBV3-1 (or the pseudogene TRBV3-2) with TRBJ2-3, with D perhaps TRBD2 (6 bases). This CDR3 comprises 14 residues. Trimming took off 3 bases at V and 2 bases at J, with 9 bases between the two ends. From germline, CDR1 is LGHDT and CDR2 YNNKEL (reference sequence). CDR3 DNA sequence: TGTGCCAGCAGCCAGCGGGGATCCACAGATACGCAGTATTTT. Amino acids: CASSQRGSTDTQYF.

This clone appeared many times. The V and J genes are TRBV5-6 and TRBJ2-7, with a possible D match to TRBD2 (5 bases). The germline gives CDR1 SGHDT, CDR2 YYEEEE. CDR3 length: 18 residues. V was shortened by 4 bases and J by 3 bases, with 26 bases between the two germline ends. Here the CDR3 reads CASSPRKTGSSARYEQYF. The CDR3 DNA is TGTGCCAGCAGCCCTAGGAAGACGGGGAGTTCCGCTCGCTACGAGCAGTACTTC.

The chain links TRBV5-4 to TRBJ2-1, with a weak D call TRBD1 (6 bases). The CDR3 is made up of 16 amino acids. Germline V gives CDR1 SGHNT, CDR2 YYREEE (reference sequence). V was shortened by 5 bases and J by 5 bases, with 20 bases between the two germline ends. The CDR3 DNA reads TGTGCCAGCAGTGGGGGCGCAAACAGAGTTCACAATGAGCAGTTCTTC. It encodes CASSGGANRVHNEQFF.